This record covers a single T cell receptor beta chain. The antigen is unknown. CDR1 is SQVTM, CDR2 ANQGSEA, per germline. This CDR3 spans 14 amino acids. Deletions cut 5 bases from V and 0 bases from J, with 10 bases between. The sample is drawn from a study of cytotoxic CD8 clonotypes in ibrutinib-treated CLL. Points from the study as a whole: The study found clonality rose at ibrutinib response, then fell toward baseline at progression.

Deep sequencing aimed at 1 in 200,000 to 1 in 1 million T cells' resolution. Repertoires were generated with immunoSEQ multiplex PCR, while TCRdb's copy carries only in-frame clones and drops some. The repertoire has about 160,000 clones, approximately 91% of them found once; the top ten carry around 3%. Source: PBMCs, taken at disease progression, from a patient treated with ibrutinib. This TCR derives from a human donor with chronic lymphocytic leukemia. This rearrangement joins TRBV29-1 to TRBJ2-2; D gene ambiguous. CDR3 region: CSVLGSSNTGELFF. For the CDR3, the DNA is TGCAGCGTTCTCGGCTCATCGAACACCGGGGAGCTGTTTTTT.